The clone carrying this TCR beta chain is a singleton in its sample. Its antigen is not identified. PCR employed 60 Vbeta and 13 Jbeta primers. The method was immunoSEQ multiplex PCR; TCRdb's version includes in-frame clones alone and lacks a portion of them. The top ten hold 5.5% to 7% of the sample, which has fewer than 150,000 clones, 75% to 85% seen once. This specimen belongs to a study of cytomegalovirus exposure and HLA in healthy donors. Overall study: Some 85 million unique TCRs, all from HLA-typed donors, were included in an early release of the data. Whole-study results and caveats: Most TCR sequences were uncommon, yet certain public TCRs appeared in many donors.

V dropped 4 bases and J dropped 2; count of bases not matched to a gene: 9. CDR1 and CDR2 from the germline V gene are SNHLY and FYNNEI. The CDR3 contains 17 residues. The sequence derives from a middle-aged woman in good health and CMV-seropositive. J is TRBJ2-1 and V is TRBV2, with 9 bases lining up with TRBD1. Sequencing was performed on PBMCs. Written as DNA, the CDR3 is TGTGCCAGCAGTGGGGGGACGCGGGACAGGGCCTACAATGAGCAGTTCTTC. Protein sequence: CASSGGTRDRAYNEQFF.